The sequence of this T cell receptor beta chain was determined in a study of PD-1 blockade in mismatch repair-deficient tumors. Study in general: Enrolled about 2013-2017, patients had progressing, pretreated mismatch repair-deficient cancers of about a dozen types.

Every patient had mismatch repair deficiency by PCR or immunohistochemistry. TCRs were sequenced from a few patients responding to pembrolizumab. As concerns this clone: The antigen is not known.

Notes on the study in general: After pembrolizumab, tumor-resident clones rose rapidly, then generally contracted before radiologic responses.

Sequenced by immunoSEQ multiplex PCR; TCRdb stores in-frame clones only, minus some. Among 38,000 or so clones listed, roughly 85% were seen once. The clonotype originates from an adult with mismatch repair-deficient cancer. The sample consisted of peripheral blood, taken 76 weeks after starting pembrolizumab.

The CDR3, as DNA: TGTGCTAGTGGTTTGACCCGACAGGGTTCACAGCCCCAGCATTTT. It translates to CASGLTRQGSQPQHF. The rearrangement links TRBV12-5 to TRBJ1-5, with 7 bases aligning to TRBD1. This CDR3 region has 15 residues. The germline V gene has CDR1 LGHNT and CDR2 FRNRAP. After removal of 2 bases from V and 7 bases from J, the junction contained 8 bases not matched to a gene.